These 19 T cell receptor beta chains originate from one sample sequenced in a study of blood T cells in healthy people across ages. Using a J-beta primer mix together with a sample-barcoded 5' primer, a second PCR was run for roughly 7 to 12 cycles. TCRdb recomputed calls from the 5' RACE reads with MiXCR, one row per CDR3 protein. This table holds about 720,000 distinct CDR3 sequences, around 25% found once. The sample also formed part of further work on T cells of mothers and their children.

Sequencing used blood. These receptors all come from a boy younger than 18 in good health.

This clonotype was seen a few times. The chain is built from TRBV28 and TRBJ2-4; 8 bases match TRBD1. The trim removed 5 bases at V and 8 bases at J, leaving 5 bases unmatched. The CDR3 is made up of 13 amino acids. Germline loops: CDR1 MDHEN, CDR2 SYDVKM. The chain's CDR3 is CASSGGQVDIQYF. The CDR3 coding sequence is TGTGCCAGCAGTGGGGGACAGGTCGACATTCAGTACTTC.

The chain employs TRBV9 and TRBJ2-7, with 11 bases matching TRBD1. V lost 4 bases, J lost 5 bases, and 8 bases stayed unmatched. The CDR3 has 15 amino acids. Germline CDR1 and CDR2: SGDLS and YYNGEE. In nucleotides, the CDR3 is TGTGCCAGCAGCCCTTGGACAGGGGGCAAGAACGAGCAGTACTTC. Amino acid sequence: CASSPWTGGKNEQYF. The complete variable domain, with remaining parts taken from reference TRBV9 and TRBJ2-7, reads DSGVTQTPKHLITATGQRVTLRCSPRSGDLSVYWYQQSLDQGLQFLIQYYNGEERAKGNILERFSAQQFPDLHSELNLSSLELGDSALYFCASSPWTGGKNEQYFGPGTRLTVT.

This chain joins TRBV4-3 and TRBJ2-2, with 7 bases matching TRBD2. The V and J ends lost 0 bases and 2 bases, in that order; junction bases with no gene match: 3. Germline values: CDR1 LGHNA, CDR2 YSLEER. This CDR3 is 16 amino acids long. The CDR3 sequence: CASSQETSANTGELFF. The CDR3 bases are TGCGCCAGCAGCCAAGAAACTAGCGCTAACACCGGGGAGCTGTTTTTT.

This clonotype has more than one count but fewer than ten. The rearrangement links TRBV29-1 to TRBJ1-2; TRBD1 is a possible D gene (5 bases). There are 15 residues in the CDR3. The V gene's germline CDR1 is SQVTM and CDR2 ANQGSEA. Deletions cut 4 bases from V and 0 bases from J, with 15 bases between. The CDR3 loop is CSVVGQGYANYGYTF. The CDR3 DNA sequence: TGCAGCGTTGTAGGCCAGGGCTATGCTAACTATGGCTACACCTTC.

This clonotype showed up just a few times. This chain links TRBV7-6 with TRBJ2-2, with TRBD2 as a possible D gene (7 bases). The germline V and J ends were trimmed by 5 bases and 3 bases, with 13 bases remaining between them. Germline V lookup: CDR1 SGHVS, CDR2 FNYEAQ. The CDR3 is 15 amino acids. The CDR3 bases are TGTGCCAGCAGCCTGAAGGGGGGGGACACCGGGGAGCTGTTTTTT. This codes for CASSLKGGDTGELFF.

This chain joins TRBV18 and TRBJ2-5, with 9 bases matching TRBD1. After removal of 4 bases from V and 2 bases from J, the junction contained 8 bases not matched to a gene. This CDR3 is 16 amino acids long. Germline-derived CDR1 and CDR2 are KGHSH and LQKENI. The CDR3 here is CASSRFFGQGQETQYF. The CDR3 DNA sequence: TGTGCCAGCTCACGCTTTTTCGGACAGGGGCAAGAGACCCAGTACTTC.

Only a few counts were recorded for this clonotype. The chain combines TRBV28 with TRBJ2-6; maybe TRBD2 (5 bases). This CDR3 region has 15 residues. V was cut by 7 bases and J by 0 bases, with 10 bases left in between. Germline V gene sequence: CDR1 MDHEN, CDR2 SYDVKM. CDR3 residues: CASTRDYSGANVLTF. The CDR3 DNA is TGTGCCAGCACCCGTGACTACTCTGGGGCCAACGTCCTGACTTTC.

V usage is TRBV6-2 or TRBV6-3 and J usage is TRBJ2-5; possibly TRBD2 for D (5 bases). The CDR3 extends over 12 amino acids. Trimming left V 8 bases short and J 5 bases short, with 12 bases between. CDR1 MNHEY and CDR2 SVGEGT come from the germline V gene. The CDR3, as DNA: TGTGCCAGCCTTAACCCGGGGGAGACCCAGTACTTC. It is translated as CASLNPGETQYF.

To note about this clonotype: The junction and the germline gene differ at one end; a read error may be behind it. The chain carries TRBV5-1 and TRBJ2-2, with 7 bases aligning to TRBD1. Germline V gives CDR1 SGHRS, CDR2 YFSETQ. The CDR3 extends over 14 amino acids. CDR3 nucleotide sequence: TGCGCCAGCACCTTGGACAGGAGCACCGGGGAGCTGTTTTTT. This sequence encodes CASTLDRSTGELFF.

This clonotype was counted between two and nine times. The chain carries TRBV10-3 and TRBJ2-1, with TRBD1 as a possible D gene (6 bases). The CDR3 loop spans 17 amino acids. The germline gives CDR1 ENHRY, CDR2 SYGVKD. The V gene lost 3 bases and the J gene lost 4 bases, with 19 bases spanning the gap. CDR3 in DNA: TGTGCCATCAGTGACCCCCGACGAGGGCAGGGGTACAATGAGCAGTTCTTC. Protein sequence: CAISDPRRGQGYNEQFF.

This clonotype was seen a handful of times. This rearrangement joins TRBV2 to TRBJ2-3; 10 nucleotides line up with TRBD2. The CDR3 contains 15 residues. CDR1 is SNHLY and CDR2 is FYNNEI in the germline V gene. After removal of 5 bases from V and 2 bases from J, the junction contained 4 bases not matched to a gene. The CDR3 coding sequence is TGTGCCAGCAGTCCGCTAGCGGGGGCCACAGATACGCAGTATTTT. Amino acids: CASSPLAGATDTQYF.

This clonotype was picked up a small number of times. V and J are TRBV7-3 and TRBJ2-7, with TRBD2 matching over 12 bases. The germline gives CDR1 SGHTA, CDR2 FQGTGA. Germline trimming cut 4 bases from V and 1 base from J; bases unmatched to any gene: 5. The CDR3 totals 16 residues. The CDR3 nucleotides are TGTGCCAGCAGCTCCTCGACTAGCGGGAGATCCTACGAGCAGTACTTC. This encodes CASSSSTSGRSYEQYF.

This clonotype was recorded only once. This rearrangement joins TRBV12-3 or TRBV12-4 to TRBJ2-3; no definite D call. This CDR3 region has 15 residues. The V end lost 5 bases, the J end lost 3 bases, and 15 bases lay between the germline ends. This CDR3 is CASSPFSVTTDTQYF. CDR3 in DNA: TGTGCCAGCAGTCCTTTCAGCGTGACAACAGATACGCAGTATTTT.

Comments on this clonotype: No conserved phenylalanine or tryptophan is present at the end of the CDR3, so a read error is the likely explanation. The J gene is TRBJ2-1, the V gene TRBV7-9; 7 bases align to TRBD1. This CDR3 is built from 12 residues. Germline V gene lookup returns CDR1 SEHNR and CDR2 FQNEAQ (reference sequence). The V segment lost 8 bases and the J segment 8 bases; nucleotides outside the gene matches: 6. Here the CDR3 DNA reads TGTGCCAGCGAGGTAGGGGGCCATGAGCAGTTCCTC. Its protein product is CASEVGGHEQFL.

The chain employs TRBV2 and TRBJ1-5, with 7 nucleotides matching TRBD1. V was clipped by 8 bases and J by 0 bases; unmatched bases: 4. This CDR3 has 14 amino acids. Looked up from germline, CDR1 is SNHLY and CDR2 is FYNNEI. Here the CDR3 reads CASHRGNSNQPQHF. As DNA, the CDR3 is TGTGCCAGCCACAGGGGAAATAGCAATCAGCCCCAGCATTTT.

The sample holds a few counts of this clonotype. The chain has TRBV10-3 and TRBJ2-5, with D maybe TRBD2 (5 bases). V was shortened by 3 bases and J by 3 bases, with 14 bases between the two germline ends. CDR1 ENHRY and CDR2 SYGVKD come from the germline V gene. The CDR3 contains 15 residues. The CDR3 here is CAISDPGWLEETQYF. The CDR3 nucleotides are TGTGCCATCAGTGACCCGGGGTGGTTGGAAGAGACCCAGTACTTC.

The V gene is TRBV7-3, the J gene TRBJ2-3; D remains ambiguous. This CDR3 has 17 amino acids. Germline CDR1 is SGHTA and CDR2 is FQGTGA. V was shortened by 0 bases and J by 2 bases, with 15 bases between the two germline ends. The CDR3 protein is CASSLTAQGLTTDTQYF. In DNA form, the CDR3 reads TGTGCCAGCAGCTTAACGGCCCAAGGGCTAACCACAGATACGCAGTATTTT.

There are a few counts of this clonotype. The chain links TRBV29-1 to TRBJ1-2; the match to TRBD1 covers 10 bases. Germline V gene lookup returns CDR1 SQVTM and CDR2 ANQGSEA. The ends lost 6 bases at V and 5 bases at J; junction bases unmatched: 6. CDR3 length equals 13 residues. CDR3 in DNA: TGCAGCGTCCCGGGACAGGGGTTTTATGGCTACACCTTC. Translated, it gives CSVPGQGFYGYTF.

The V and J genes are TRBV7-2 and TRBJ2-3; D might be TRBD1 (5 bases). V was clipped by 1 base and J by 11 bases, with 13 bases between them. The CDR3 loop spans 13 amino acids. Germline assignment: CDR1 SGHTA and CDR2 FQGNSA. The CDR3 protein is CASSLGGPVKQYF. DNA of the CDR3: TGTGCCAGCAGCTTAGGGGGCCCTGTAAAGCAGTATTTT.